Listed here are 15 T cell receptor beta chains from one sample, sequenced in a study of cytomegalovirus exposure and HLA in healthy donors. Both 60 Vbeta primers and 13 Jbeta primers went into the PCR. Sequencing was performed with immunoSEQ multiplex PCR; in TCRdb, only in-frame clones are kept and a portion is missing. The repertoire has 200,000 to 250,000 clones, 75% to 90% of them found once; the top ten carry about 2.6%. Source material: PBMCs. Source of these receptors: a woman aged 40 to 55 in good health and CMV-seronegative.

CDR3: CASGLGRGLTYEQYF. The CDR3, as DNA: TGTGCCAGCGGGCTAGGGCGGGGCTTAACCTACGAGCAGTACTTC. The chain carries TRBV25-1 and TRBJ2-7; tentatively, D is TRBD2 (6 bases). The CDR3 is 15 amino acids. In germline, CDR1 is MGHDK, CDR2 SYGVNS. V was trimmed by 8 bases and J by 2 bases, leaving 19 bases between them.

The CDR3 bases are TGTGCCAGCAGTTTAAGCGGGGTTGGGGAGCAGTACTTC. Protein product: CASSLSGVGEQYF. The rearrangement links TRBV27 to TRBJ2-7; 7 nucleotides align to TRBD2. Trimming removed 2 bases from V and 7 bases from J; junction bases left unmatched: 5. This CDR3 has 13 residues. The germline gives CDR1 MNHEY, CDR2 SMNVEV (reference sequence).

The chain combines TRBV29-1 with TRBJ1-1; 8 bases are shared with TRBD1. Germline V CDR1 and CDR2: SQVTM, ANQGSEA. This CDR3 comprises 15 residues. Trimming removed 5 bases from V and 6 bases from J; junction bases left unmatched: 14. The CDR3 nucleotides are TGCAGCGTTCTTTCAATGGGACAGGAACTGGCTGAAGCTTTCTTT. This gives the protein CSVLSMGQELAEAFF.

The V gene is TRBV2, the J gene TRBJ1-1; 9 nucleotides align to TRBD1. CDR1 SNHLY and CDR2 FYNNEI come from the germline V gene. This CDR3 has 14 residues. After removal of 6 bases from V and 8 bases from J, the junction contained 10 bases not matched to a gene. Here the CDR3 DNA reads TGTGCCAGCAGGGTTTCTAGGACAGGGGAAGAAGCTTTCTTT. Residues: CASRVSRTGEEAFF.

The chain links TRBV7-9 to TRBJ2-1; D call uncertain. Germline V gene sequence: CDR1 SEHNR, CDR2 FQNEAQ (reference sequence). V lost 5 bases, J lost 4 bases, and 9 bases lay in between. The CDR3 sequence is 13 residues long. The CDR3 sequence is CASSPRNYNEQFF. CDR3 DNA sequence: TGTGCCAGCAGCCCCAGGAATTACAATGAGCAGTTCTTC.

This chain links TRBV19 with TRBJ1-1; TRBD1 matches 10 bases. The length of the CDR3 is 15 residues. The V and J ends lost 6 bases and 0 bases, in that order; junction bases with no gene match: 4. Germline CDR1 LNHDA, CDR2 SQIVND (reference sequence). Here the CDR3 reads CASSPDRGMNTEAFF. DNA for the CDR3: TGTGCCAGTAGCCCGGACAGGGGGATGAACACTGAAGCTTTCTTT.

The gene calls are TRBV5-5 and TRBJ1-3, with unresolved D. Trimming took 3 bases from V and 1 from J, leaving 8 bases between them. Germline values: CDR1 SGHKS, CDR2 YYEKEE (reference sequence). The CDR3 is 14 amino acids. The CDR3 coding sequence is TGTGCCAGCAGCTACGAGGGTTCTGGAAACACCATATATTTT. Translating gives CASSYEGSGNTIYF.

The CDR3 loop reads CASSYSYEQYF. CDR3 nucleotides: TGCGCCAGCAGCTACTCATACGAGCAGTACTTC. The rearrangement uses TRBV5-1 and TRBJ2-7; no definite D call. Trimming left V 3 bases short and J 4 bases short, with 5 bases between. The CDR3 has 11 residues. From germline, CDR1 is SGHRS and CDR2 YFSETQ.

This clone occurred a few times. The genes are TRBV5-1 and TRBJ2-2; no reliable D call. Germline loops: CDR1 SGHRS, CDR2 YFSETQ. The CDR3 is made up of 16 amino acids. V dropped 1 base and J dropped 5 bases, with 15 bases sitting between them. The CDR3 sequence: CASSLTTMIGTGELFF. In DNA form, the CDR3 reads TGCGCCAGCAGCTTGACTACGATGATCGGGACCGGGGAGCTGTTTTTT.

This clone has just one count. The V call is TRBV7-2, the J call TRBJ1-5, with 7 bases that match TRBD1. With 1 base clipped from V and 4 bases from J, the junction kept 1 base outside the gene matches. From germline, CDR1 is SGHTA and CDR2 FQGNSA. CDR3 size: 14 residues. DNA of the CDR3: TGTGCCAGCAGCTTAGGACAGGGTAATCAGCCCCAGCATTTT. Protein: CASSLGQGNQPQHF.

The rearrangement joins TRBV2 to TRBJ1-5; no reliable D call. Germline V gene data show CDR1 as SNHLY and CDR2 as FYNNEI. This CDR3 comprises 13 residues. Trimming removed 7 bases at V and 1 base at J, with 8 bases between. CDR3 sequence reads: CASTQSSNQPQHF. CDR3 DNA: TGTGCCAGCACGCAAAGCAGCAATCAGCCCCAGCATTTT.

This chain joins TRBV5-1 and TRBJ2-1; 13 positions agree with TRBD2. This CDR3 has 17 residues. Germline V lookup: CDR1 SGHRS, CDR2 YFSETQ. The trim removed 4 bases at V and 7 bases at J, leaving 11 bases unmatched. CDR3 residues: CASSPPHGTSGTNEQFF. The CDR3 nucleotides are TGCGCCAGCAGCCCACCCCATGGGACTAGCGGGACTAATGAGCAGTTCTTC.

CDR3 residues: CASSPRTAYEQYF. The CDR3, as DNA: TGTGCCAGCAGCCCGAGGACAGCTTACGAGCAGTACTTC. This chain uses TRBV4-2 with TRBJ2-7; D perhaps matches TRBD1 (6 bases). V lost 4 bases to trimming and J lost 4 bases, with 11 bases between them. The V gene's germline CDR1 is LGHNA and CDR2 YNFKEQ. The CDR3 extends over 13 amino acids.

This clone was observed once. CDR3 sequence reads: CASGDSGYEQYF. The CDR3, as DNA: TGTGCCAGCGGAGACAGTGGCTACGAGCAGTACTTC. The chain uses TRBV27 and TRBJ2-7; possible D gene TRBD1, 5 bases. Germline assignment: CDR1 MNHEY and CDR2 SMNVEV (reference sequence). The ends were cut back, 8 bases at V and 3 bases at J, with 11 bases in the middle. The CDR3 loop spans 12 amino acids.

V gene TRBV18 combines with J gene TRBJ1-1; 7 bases are a match to TRBD1. The CDR3 extends over 15 amino acids. V was pared by 0 bases and J by 1 base, with 2 bases of the junction left unmatched. Germline loops: CDR1 KGHSH, CDR2 LQKENI. CDR3: CASSPPSGGNTEAFF. The CDR3 region has the DNA TGTGCCAGCTCACCACCGTCAGGGGGGAACACTGAAGCTTTCTTT.